This entry is about one TCR beta chain. As for treatment: randomized to nivolumab then ipilimumab (arm A) or the reverse (arm B). None of the patients previously received DNA-damaging chemotherapy. Sorted cells were live CD3+CD8+, lacking CD19 and CD56, from PBMCs. The CDR3 totals 15 residues. Trimming took 3 bases from V and 6 from J, leaving 17 bases between them. Germline V gene sequence: CDR1 LNHNV, CDR2 YYDKDF (reference sequence). This sample is drawn from a study of sequential checkpoint blockade in melanoma. Study-wide background: Patients were randomized 1:1 to nivolumab-then-ipilimumab or ipilimumab-then-nivolumab first-line. After both sequences, patients received maintenance nivolumab.

Sequencing used immunoSEQ multiplex PCR; TCRdb keeps in-frame clones, though not all of them. The sample includes 13,000 or so clones, approximately 82% seen only once; the top ten take roughly 29%. The chain links TRBV15 to TRBJ1-1; a possible D gene is TRBD1 (5 bases). The TCR comes from a human donor with melanoma. Source: CD8+ T cells sorted from blood (inferred from file names), taken from a patient given nivolumab and ipilimumab in sequence. CDR3 sequence: CATSRVRRGFAEAFF. DNA of the CDR3: TGTGCCACCAGCAGGGTTCGGAGGGGATTTGCTGAAGCTTTCTTT.